This T cell receptor (beta chain) comes out of a study of blood T cells in healthy people across ages. Overall study findings and caveats: Donor CMV status, an unknown factor, possibly confounded changes in expanded clonotypes.

This clonotype was seen a few times. Antigen specificity is unknown. The junction does not match germline at one end; this may be a read error. Together with a sample-barcoded 5' primer, a J-beta primer mix was included in a second PCR lasting about 7 to 12 cycles. Each single sample gave us at least 3 million CDR3-containing paired-end reads. Via MiXCR, TCRdb re-called the 5' RACE reads, giving one row per CDR3 protein. The sample includes about 670,000 distinct CDR3 sequences, roughly 43% of them seen just once. CDR3 length: 14 amino acids. Germline V gives CDR1 DFQATT, CDR2 SNEGSKA (reference sequence).

The receptor comes from a man at least 80 years old in good health. Sequenced: blood. This chain joins TRBV20-1 and TRBJ2-1; 8 nucleotides match TRBD2. CDR3 in amino acids: CSARGRLARNAQFF. CDR3 sequence (DNA): TGCAGTGCTAGAGGGCGACTAGCGAGAAATGCGCAGTTCTTC.